This T cell receptor beta chain appears in the sequencing data of a study of monozygotic twins with inflammatory bowel disease. The team made cDNA by running eight separate reactions for each sample. The UMIs carried a 6-nucleotide sample barcode, and they were added by template switching. TCRdb reprocessed the 5' RACE reads and keeps a single row for each CDR3 protein, giving no DNA. This sample contains 170,000 or so distinct CDR3 sequences. The CDR3 has 17 residues. CDR1 is SQVTM, CDR2 ANQGSEA, per germline. On this clonotype itself: What it binds is not known.

Regarding the study as a whole: Added variability in patient repertoires may stem from differing immunosuppressive treatments. Whereas healthy co-twins had higher TCRbeta diversity (inverse Simpson), IBD patients had lower diversity.

The chain carries TRBV29-1 and TRBJ2-3; TCRdb's D gene call, TRBD2, goes unchecked for lack of DNA. Input material: blood. The source is a human donor with ulcerative colitis or Crohn's disease, or a healthy co-twin of an affected twin (not recorded which). Here the CDR3 reads CSVEGASGGANLDTQYF.